The T cell receptor (beta chain) described here comes from a study of shared clonotypes between healthy human individuals. The wider study: Each donor had three CD4 naive, three CD4 memory, two CD8 naive and one CD8 memory plate.

Data came from immunoSEQ multiplex PCR; TCRdb stores just in-frame clones and leaves some out. Of around 2.5 million clones in the sample, 80% to 95% were seen once. Those who donated, Caucasian adults without exception, all lived in Nashville, Tennessee. Study-level points and caveats: The generation probabilities recorded for non-shared clonotypes fell below those of clonotypes shared by all four donors.

V was clipped by 3 bases and J by 5 bases, with 11 bases between them. This CDR3 is built from 13 residues. Germline CDR1 MNHEY, CDR2 SMNVEV (reference sequence). On this clone: Its antigen is undetermined.

The receptor comes from a young man in good health. Some clones in this sample may be carry-over from other donors' samples. V gene TRBV27 combines with J gene TRBJ2-7; D is ambiguous. Specimen: naive CD4+ T cells from PBMCs. Subset in this sample: CD45RA+ positively selected. CDR3 sequence: CASSLAQIDEQYF. In nucleotides, the CDR3 is TGTGCCAGCAGTTTGGCGCAGATCGACGAGCAGTACTTC.